This T cell receptor (beta chain) was identified during a study of T cells after yellow fever vaccination. As for the study in general: Preparing low-cell-number fractions relied on SMART-Seq v4 Ultra Low Input.

Findings and caveats of the study: A small share of clonotypes appeared in both CD4 and CD8 compartments. The secondary response peaked faster, at day 5 versus 15, but was weaker.

This clonotype came up many times. Its antigen is undetermined. TCR cDNA, made by 5'RACE template switching, carried an added universal primer site and UMIs. TCRdb itself ran the 5' RACE reads through MiXCR, one entry per CDR3 protein. The sample includes about 120,000 distinct CDR3 sequences, around 8.6% of them seen just once. V was trimmed by 5 bases and J by 1 base, leaving 9 bases between them. CDR1 is LNHNV, CDR2 YYDKDF, per germline (reference sequence). The CDR3 has 13 residues. The rearrangement uses TRBV15 and TRBJ2-7, with no clear D. The sequence derives from a man in his thirties or forties who received the YFV17D yellow fever vaccine. The sequencing used CD8+ T cells sorted from PBMCs, collected 45 days after the yellow fever booster vaccination. The CDR3 region is CATSEGRSYEQYF. The CDR3 DNA reads TGTGCCACCAGCGAAGGCAGGTCCTACGAGCAGTACTTC.